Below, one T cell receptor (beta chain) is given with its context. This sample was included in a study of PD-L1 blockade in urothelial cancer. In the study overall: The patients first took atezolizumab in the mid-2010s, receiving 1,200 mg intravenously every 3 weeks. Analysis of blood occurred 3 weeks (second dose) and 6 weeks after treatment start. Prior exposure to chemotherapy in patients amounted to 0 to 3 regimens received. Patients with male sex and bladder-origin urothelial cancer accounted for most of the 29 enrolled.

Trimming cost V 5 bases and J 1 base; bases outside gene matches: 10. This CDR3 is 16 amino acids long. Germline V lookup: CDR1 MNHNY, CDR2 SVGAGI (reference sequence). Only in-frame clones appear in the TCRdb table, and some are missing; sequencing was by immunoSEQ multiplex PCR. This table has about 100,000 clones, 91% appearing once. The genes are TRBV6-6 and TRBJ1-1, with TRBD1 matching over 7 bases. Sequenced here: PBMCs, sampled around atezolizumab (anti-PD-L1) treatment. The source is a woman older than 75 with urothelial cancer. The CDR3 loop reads CASSTSTGFGNTEAFF. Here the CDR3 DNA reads TGTGCCAGCAGTACCTCGACAGGGTTTGGGAACACTGAAGCTTTCTTT.